Below are 6 T cell receptor beta chains sequenced from a single sample in a study of T cell repertoires in cytomegalovirus infection. TCRdb called the reads again in MiXCR, with one record for every CDR3 protein. The table records about 360,000 distinct CDR3 sequences, approximately 35% of them present only once. Their target antigens are unknown. Sequenced here: cultured PBMCs, sampled from culture after CMV antigen stimulation. Receptors originate from a human donor in good health (CMV status not recorded). Some clones in this sample may be carry-over from other donors' samples.

This clonotype turned up a few times. CDR3 bases: TGTGCCAGTAGCCCAGGAGAACAGGTTAAGGGCAATCAGCCCCAGCATTTT. Translated, it gives CASSPGEQVKGNQPQHF. This chain links TRBV19 with TRBJ1-5, with D perhaps TRBD1 (5 bases). Trimming stripped 6 bases from V and 2 bases from J, with 20 bases between. The CDR3 is made up of 17 amino acids. CDR1 is LNHDA and CDR2 is SQIVND in the germline V gene (reference sequence).

The DNA for the CDR3 is TGTGCCAGCTCACTTATCAGGGAGAAAGGCTACACCTTC. As protein: CASSLIREKGYTF. The chain has TRBV18 and TRBJ1-2; perhaps TRBD1 as D (5 bases). Trimming removed 4 bases at V and 8 bases at J, with 14 bases between. From germline, CDR1 is KGHSH and CDR2 LQKENI. The CDR3 totals 13 residues.

This clonotype occurred a few times. The chain recombines TRBV12-3 or TRBV12-4 with TRBJ2-1, with 13 bases lining up with TRBD2. J lost 7 bases, V lost 7 bases, and 4 bases had no gene match. This CDR3 contains 14 residues. CDR3 residues: CASKRTSGSNEQFF. The DNA for the CDR3 is TGTGCCAGCAAACGGACTAGCGGGAGTAATGAGCAGTTCTTC.

The chain has TRBV7-6 and TRBJ2-7; D is ambiguous. Trimming took 5 bases from V and 2 from J, leaving 13 bases between them. Germline values: CDR1 SGHVS, CDR2 FNYEAQ. The CDR3 consists of 14 residues. The CDR3 is CASSPIASPYEQYV. The CDR3 DNA reads TGTGCCAGCAGCCCGATCGCCTCACCCTACGAGCAGTACGTC.

CDR3 sequence reads: CASGRRTGAYEQYF. In nucleotides, the CDR3 is TGTGCCAGCGGACGAAGGACAGGGGCCTACGAGCAGTACTTC. The chain carries TRBV28 and TRBJ2-7; 9 bases line up with TRBD1. The J segment lost 2 bases and the V segment lost 8 bases, leaving 7 bases of the junction unmatched. The CDR3 runs 14 residues. The germline CDR1 and CDR2 sequences are MDHEN and SYDVKM.

This clonotype has a count of ten or more. The V gene is TRBV12-3 or TRBV12-4, the J gene TRBJ2-3; 8 bases line up with TRBD2. The CDR3 length is 16 residues. The V gene end was trimmed by 0 bases and the J gene end by 4 bases; junction bases not matched to a gene: 6. CDR3 in amino acids: CASSLARSGRPDTQYF. The DNA for the CDR3 is TGTGCCAGCAGTTTAGCGCGGAGCGGGAGACCAGATACGCAGTATTTT.